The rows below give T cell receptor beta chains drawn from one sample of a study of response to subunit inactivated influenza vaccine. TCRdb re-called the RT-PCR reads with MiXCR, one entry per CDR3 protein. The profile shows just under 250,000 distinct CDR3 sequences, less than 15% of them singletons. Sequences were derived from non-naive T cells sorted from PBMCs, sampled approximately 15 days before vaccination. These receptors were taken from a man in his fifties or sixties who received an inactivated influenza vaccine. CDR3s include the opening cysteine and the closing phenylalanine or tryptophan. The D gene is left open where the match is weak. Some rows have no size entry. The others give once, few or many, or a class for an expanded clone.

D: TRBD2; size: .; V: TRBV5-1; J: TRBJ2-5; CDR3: CASSFRLIAGTYQETQYF; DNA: TGCGCCAGCAGTTTCAGGTTGATAGCGGGGACGTACCAAGAGACCCAGTACTTC
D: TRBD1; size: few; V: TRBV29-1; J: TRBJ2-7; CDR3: CSVTPDRGTSTPYEQYF; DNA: TGCAGCGTGACCCCGGACAGGGGGACTTCGACGCCATACGAGCAGTACTTC
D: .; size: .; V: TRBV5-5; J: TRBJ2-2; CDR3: CASSPDRFSGELFF; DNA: TGTGCCAGCAGCCCCGACAGGTTTTCCGGGGAGCTGTTTTTT
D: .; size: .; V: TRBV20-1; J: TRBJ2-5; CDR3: CSVERPGRQETQYF; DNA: TGCAGTGTAGAGAGGCCGGGGAGGCAAGAGACCCAGTACTTC
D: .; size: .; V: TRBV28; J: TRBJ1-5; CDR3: CASSSIITGFVHQPQHF; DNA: TGTGCCAGCAGTTCAATAATCACAGGGTTTGTTCATCAGCCCCAGCATTTT
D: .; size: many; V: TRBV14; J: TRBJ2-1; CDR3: CASSQLGGPTLNEQFF; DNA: TGTGCCAGCAGCCAACTGGGGGGCCCAACACTAAATGAGCAGTTCTTC
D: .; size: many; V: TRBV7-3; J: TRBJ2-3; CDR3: CARHLDRDTQYF; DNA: TGTGCCAGACACTTAGATAGAGATACGCAGTATTTT
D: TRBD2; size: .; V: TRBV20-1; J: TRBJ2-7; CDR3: CSANLGLAREQYF; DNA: TGCAGTGCTAACCTGGGACTAGCCCGCGAGCAGTACTTC
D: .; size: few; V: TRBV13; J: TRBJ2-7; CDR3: CASSLLLQTHEQYF; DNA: TGTGCCAGCAGCTTACTCCTGCAAACCCACGAGCAGTACTTC
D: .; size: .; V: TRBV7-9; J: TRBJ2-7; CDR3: CASSPKGGEQYF; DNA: TGTGCCAGCAGCCCTAAAGGGGGCGAGCAGTACTTC
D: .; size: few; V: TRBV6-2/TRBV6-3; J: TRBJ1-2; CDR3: CASSYSMGDGYTF; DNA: TGTGCCAGCAGTTACTCGATGGGGGATGGCTACACCTTC
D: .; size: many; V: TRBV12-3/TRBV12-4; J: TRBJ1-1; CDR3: CASSLASLGGREAFF; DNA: TGTGCCAGCAGTTTAGCGTCCTTGGGGGGGCGCGAAGCTTTCTTT
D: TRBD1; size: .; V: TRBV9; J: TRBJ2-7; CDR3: CASSVQGAWNEQYF; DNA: TGTGCCAGCAGCGTACAGGGGGCCTGGAACGAGCAGTACTTC
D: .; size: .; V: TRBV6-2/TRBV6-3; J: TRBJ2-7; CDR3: CASSYSVAVSSYEQYF; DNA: TGTGCCAGCAGTTACAGCGTGGCAGTGAGCTCCTACGAGCAGTACTTC
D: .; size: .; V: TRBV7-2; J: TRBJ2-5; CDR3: CASSLGSLQGIQETQYF; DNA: TGTGCCAGCAGCTTAGGGTCTTTGCAGGGTATACAAGAGACCCAGTACTTC
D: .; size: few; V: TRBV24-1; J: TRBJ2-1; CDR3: CATSDLWENEQFF; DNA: TGTGCCACCAGTGATTTGTGGGAAAATGAGCAGTTCTTC
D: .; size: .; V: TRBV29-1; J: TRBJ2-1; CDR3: CSVEGASVAGATYNEQFF; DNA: TGCAGCGTTGAAGGGGCATCGGTGGCGGGGGCCACCTACAATGAGCAGTTCTTC
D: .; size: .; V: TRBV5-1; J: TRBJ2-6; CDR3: CASSFRGAGANVLTF; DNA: TGCGCCAGCAGCTTCAGGGGGGCTGGGGCCAACGTCCTGACTTTC
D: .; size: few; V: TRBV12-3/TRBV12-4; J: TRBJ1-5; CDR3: CASSLGRYNSNQPQHF; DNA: TGTGCCAGCAGTTTGGGCCGCTACAATAGCAATCAGCCCCAGCATTTT
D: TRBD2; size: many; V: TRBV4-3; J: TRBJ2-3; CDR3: CASSQDQTSGRDASTDTQYF; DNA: TGCGCCAGCAGCCAAGATCAGACTAGCGGGAGGGATGCTAGCACAGATACGCAGTATTTT
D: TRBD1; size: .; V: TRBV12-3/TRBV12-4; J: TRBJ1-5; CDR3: CASSSSDRAQPQHF; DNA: TGTGCCAGCAGTTCATCCGACAGGGCTCAGCCCCAGCATTTT
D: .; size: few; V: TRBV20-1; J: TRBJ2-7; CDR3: CSAEFSGGGDEQYF; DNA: TGCAGTGCTGAGTTCTCAGGGGGAGGGGACGAGCAGTACTTC
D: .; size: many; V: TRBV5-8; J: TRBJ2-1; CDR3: CATETNRDMSSYNEQFF; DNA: TGTGCCACCGAAACTAACCGGGACATGAGCTCCTACAATGAGCAGTTCTTC
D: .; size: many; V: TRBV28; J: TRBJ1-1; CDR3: CASSLLNQGETEAFF; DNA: TGTGCCAGCAGCCTCTTGAATCAGGGAGAGACTGAAGCTTTCTTT
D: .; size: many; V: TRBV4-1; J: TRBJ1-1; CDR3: CASSQDGRGEAFF; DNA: TGCGCCAGCAGCCAAGACGGTCGGGGGGAAGCTTTCTTT
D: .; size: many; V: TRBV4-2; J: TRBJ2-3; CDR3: CASRAGRVSDTQYF; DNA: TGTGCCAGCAGGGCGGGGCGAGTGAGTGATACGCAGTATTTT
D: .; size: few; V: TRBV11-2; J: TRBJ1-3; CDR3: CASSLVRGAGNTIYF; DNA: TGTGCCAGCAGCTTAGTAAGGGGAGCGGGAAACACCATATATTTT
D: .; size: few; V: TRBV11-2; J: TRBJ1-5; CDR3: CASSLGDGLFQPQHF; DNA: TGTGCCAGCAGCTTAGGGGACGGGCTTTTCCAGCCCCAGCATTTT
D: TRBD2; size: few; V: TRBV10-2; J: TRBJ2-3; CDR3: CASSTGLANALYTDTQYF; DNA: TGCGCCAGCAGCACGGGACTAGCGAACGCATTATACACAGATACGCAGTATTTT
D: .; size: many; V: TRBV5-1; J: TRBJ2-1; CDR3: CASRPTEYNEQFF; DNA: TGCGCCAGCCGCCCGACTGAATACAATGAGCAGTTCTTC
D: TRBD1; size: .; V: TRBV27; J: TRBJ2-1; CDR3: CASPGQGYNEQFF; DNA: TGTGCCAGTCCGGGACAGGGCTACAATGAGCAGTTCTTC
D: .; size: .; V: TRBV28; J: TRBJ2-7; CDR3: CASRYRAPSYEQYF; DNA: TGTGCCAGCAGGTATAGGGCGCCTTCCTACGAGCAGTACTTC
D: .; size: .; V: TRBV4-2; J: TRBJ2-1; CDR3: CASSQEAGRFNEQFF; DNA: TGTGCCAGCAGCCAAGAGGCCGGCCGGTTCAATGAGCAGTTCTTC
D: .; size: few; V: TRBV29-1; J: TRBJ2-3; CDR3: CSVEGPGGTDTQYF; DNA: TGCAGCGTTGAAGGTCCAGGGGGCACAGATACGCAGTATTTT
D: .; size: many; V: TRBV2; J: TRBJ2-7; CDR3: CASSEGGLNEQYF; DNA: TGTGCCAGCAGTGAAGGTGGGCTGAACGAGCAGTACTTC
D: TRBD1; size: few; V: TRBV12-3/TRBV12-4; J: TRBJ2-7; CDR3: CASTRGAQGARYEQYF; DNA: TGTGCCAGCACCAGAGGGGCTCAGGGGGCAAGGTACGAGCAGTACTTC
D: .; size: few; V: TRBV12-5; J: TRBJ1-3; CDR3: CASGLSMGSGNTIYF; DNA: TGTGCTAGTGGTTTGTCCATGGGCTCTGGAAACACCATATATTTT
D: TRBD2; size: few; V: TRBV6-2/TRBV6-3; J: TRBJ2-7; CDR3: CASSYKATSREQYF; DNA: TGTGCCAGCAGTTACAAGGCGACTAGCCGCGAGCAGTACTTC
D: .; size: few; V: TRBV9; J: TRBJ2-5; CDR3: CASSRDSLETQYF; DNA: TGTGCCAGCAGCCGCGATTCCCTTGAGACCCAGTACTTC
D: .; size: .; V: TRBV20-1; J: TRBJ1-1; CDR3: CSASDGGLSTEAFF; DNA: TGCAGTGCTAGTGATGGGGGGTTGAGCACTGAAGCTTTCTTT
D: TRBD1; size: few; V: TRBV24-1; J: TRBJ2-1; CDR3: CATSDGKQGAKTGRQFF; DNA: TGTGCCACCAGTGATGGGAAACAGGGGGCGAAAACGGGAAGGCAGTTCTTC
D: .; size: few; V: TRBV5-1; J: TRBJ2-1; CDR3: CASSKGFNEQFF; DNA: TGCGCCAGCAGCAAGGGATTCAATGAGCAGTTCTTC
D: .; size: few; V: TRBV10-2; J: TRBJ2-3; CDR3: CASSGKGSTDTQYF; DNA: TGCGCCAGCAGTGGGAAGGGCAGCACAGATACGCAGTATTTT
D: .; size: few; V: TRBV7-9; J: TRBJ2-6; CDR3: CASSPVYGSGANVLTF; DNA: TGTGCCAGCAGCCCAGTTTATGGTTCTGGGGCCAACGTCCTGACTTTC
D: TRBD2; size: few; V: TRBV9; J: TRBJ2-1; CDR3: CASSFGTSGSYEQFF; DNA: TGTGCCAGCAGCTTCGGGACTAGCGGGAGTTATGAGCAGTTCTTC
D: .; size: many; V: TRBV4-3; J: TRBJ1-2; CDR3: CASSLTGTGYTF; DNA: TGCGCCAGCAGCCTAACAGGGACTGGCTACACCTTC
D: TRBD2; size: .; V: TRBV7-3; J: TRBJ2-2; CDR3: CASSPLVLADRTNTGELFF; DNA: TGTGCCAGCAGCCCTCTTGTCCTAGCGGATCGTACGAACACCGGGGAGCTGTTTTTT
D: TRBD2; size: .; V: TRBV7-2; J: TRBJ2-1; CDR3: CASSPRTSGGLGDEQFF; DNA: TGTGCCAGCAGCCCCCGGACTAGCGGGGGGCTTGGGGATGAGCAGTTCTTC
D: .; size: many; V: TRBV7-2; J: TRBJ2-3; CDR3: CASSPRLAADTQYF; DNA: TGTGCCAGCAGCCCCCGGCTAGCCGCAGATACGCAGTATTTT
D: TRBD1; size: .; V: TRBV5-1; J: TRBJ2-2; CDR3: CASRPDRGVTGELFF; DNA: TGCGCCAGCAGACCCGACAGGGGCGTTACCGGGGAGCTGTTTTTT
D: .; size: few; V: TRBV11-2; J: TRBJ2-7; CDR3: CASSFEGFGYEQYF; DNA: TGTGCCAGCAGCTTTGAGGGGTTCGGCTACGAGCAGTACTTC
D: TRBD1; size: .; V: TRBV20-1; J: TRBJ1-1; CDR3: CSASSGERGPAFF; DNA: TGCAGTGCTAGTTCGGGAGAAAGGGGGCCGGCTTTCTTT
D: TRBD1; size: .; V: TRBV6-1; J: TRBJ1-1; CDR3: CASRIKGTGRENTEAFF; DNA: TGTGCCAGCAGAATAAAAGGGACAGGGAGGGAGAACACTGAAGCTTTCTTT
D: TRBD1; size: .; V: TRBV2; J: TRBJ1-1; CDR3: CAGKNGQARTEAFF; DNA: TGTGCCGGGAAAAATGGACAGGCCCGCACTGAAGCTTTCTTT
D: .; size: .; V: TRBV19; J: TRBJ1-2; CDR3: CASSGRRRNYGYTF; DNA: TGTGCCAGTAGTGGTCGAAGGCGGAACTATGGCTACACCTTC
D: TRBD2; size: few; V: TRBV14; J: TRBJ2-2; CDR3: CASSHRAGENTGELFF; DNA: TGTGCCAGCAGCCACCGAGCGGGGGAAAACACCGGGGAGCTGTTTTTT
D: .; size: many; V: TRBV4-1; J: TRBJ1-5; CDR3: CASSQRGDSNQPQHF; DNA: TGCGCCAGCAGCCAACGAGGGGATAGCAATCAGCCCCAGCATTTT
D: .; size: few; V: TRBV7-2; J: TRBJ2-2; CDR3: CASSLMQGNTGELFF; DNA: TGTGCCAGCAGCCTCATGCAGGGAAACACCGGGGAGCTGTTTTTT
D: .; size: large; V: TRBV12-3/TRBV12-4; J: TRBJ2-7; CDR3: CASSSQIYEQYF; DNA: TGTGCCAGCAGCTCACAGATATACGAGCAGTACTTC
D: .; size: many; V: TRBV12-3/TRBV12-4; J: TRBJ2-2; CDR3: CASSPIGKTGELFF; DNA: TGTGCCAGCAGTCCCATCGGGAAAACCGGGGAGCTGTTTTTT